The TCR beta chain under discussion was sequenced for a study of T cells in Graves' hyperthyroidism and ophthalmopathy. Findings of the study overall: Researchers found most expanded thyroid clonotypes above 0.001 in blood as well. The model identified upcoming ophthalmopathy a median around 7.1 months ahead of onset.

Orbital computed tomography and thyroid ultrasound, together with serum TRAb and thyroxine and clinical symptoms, were used for diagnoses. RNA transcripts served as the template for amplifying TCR beta CDR3 regions. First-round RT-PCR targeting the TCR CDR3 was performed with the HTBI primer set. TCRdb reprocessed the multiplex PCR reads via MiXCR and lists one record per CDR3 protein. This repertoire shows roughly 500,000 distinct CDR3 sequences, 46% found once; its top ten account for about 20%. This clonotype was observed many times. The target antigen is unknown. The TCR originated in an adult woman with Graves' disease, either hyperthyroidism or ophthalmopathy (not recorded which). The sequencing input was peripheral blood or thyroid tissue (not recorded which).

CDR3 DNA: TGCGCCAGCAGCCAAGGAGGGGGCTACACCTTC. Translation gives CASSQGGGYTF. This chain links TRBV4-1 with TRBJ1-2; D is undetermined. In germline, CDR1 is MGHRA, CDR2 YSYEKL. The CDR3 length is 11 residues. V lost 1 base and J lost 8, with 5 bases in between.